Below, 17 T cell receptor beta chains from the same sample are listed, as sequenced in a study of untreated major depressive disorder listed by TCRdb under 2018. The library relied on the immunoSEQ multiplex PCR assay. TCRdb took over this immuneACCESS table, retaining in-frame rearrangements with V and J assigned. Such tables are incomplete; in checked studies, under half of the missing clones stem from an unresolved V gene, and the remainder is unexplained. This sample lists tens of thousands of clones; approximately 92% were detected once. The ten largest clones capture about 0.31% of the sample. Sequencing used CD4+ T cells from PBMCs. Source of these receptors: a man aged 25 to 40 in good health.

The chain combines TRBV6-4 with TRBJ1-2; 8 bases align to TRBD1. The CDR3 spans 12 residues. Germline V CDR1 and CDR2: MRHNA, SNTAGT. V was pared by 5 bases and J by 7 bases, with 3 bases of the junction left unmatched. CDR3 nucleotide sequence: TGTGCCAGCAGTCAAGGGACAGGTGGCTACACCTTC. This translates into CASSQGTGGYTF.

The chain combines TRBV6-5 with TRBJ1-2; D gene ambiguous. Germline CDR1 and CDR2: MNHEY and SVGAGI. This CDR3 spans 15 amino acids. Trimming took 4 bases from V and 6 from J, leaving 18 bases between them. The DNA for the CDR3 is TGTGCCAGCAGTTTGCTCGCAATCCCCTACCATGGCTACACCTTC. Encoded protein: CASSLLAIPYHGYTF.

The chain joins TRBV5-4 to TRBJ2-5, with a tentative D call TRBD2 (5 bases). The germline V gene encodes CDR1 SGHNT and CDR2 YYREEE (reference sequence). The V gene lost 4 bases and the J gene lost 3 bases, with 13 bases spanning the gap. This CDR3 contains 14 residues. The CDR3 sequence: CASSPPETKETQYF. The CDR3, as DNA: TGTGCCAGCAGCCCCCCTGAGACTAAAGAGACCCAGTACTTC. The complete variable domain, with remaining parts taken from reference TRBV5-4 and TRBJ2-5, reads ETGVTQSPTHLIKTRGQQVTLRCSSQSGHNTVSWYQQALGQGPQFIFQYYREEENGRGNFPPRFSGLQFPNYSSELNVNALELDDSALYLCASSPPETKETQYFGPGTRLLVL.

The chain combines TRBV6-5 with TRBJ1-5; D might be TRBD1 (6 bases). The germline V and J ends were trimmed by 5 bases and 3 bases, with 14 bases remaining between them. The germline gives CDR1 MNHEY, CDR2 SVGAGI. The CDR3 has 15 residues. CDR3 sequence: CASSRTGTSNQPQHF. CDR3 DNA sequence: TGTGCCAGCAGTCGTACCGGGACATCCAATCAGCCCCAGCATTTT.

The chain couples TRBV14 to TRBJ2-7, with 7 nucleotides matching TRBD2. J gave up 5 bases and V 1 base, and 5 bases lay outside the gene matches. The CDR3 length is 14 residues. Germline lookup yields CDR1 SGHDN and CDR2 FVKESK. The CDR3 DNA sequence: TGTGCCAGCAGCCAAGGACTAGCTCGCCACGAGCAGTACTTC. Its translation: CASSQGLARHEQYF.

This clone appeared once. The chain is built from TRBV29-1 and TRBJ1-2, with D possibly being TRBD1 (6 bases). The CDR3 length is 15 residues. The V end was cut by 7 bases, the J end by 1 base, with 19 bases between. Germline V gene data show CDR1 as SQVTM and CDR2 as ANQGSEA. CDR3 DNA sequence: TGCAGCGCTCCAAAGGGGGGCTCCAATAACTATGGCTACACCTTC. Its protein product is CSAPKGGSNNYGYTF.

For the CDR3, the DNA is TGTGCCAGCAGTGTCCCCTTGCGTCGGGGCACCGGGGAGCTGTTTTTT. This gives the protein CASSVPLRRGTGELFF. This rearrangement joins TRBV25-1 to TRBJ2-2; D possibly corresponds to TRBD2 (5 bases). The CDR3 consists of 16 residues. Trimming removed 4 bases at V and 4 bases at J, with 16 bases between. The germline CDR1 and CDR2 sequences are MGHDK and SYGVNS.

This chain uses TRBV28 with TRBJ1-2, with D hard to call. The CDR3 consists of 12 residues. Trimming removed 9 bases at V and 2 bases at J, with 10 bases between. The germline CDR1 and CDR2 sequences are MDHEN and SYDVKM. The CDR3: CASSGLNYGYTF. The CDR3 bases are TGTGCCAGTTCCGGTCTAAACTATGGCTACACCTTC.

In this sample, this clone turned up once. The CDR3 loop is CASSQDFSASPSTDTQYF. The CDR3 DNA reads as TGCGCCAGCAGCCAAGATTTCTCGGCAAGCCCAAGCACAGATACGCAGTATTTT. The chain employs TRBV4-3 and TRBJ2-3; unclear D gene. The CDR3 runs 18 residues. Germline loops: CDR1 LGHNA, CDR2 YSLEER. V was cut by 0 bases and J by 0 bases, with 16 bases left in between.

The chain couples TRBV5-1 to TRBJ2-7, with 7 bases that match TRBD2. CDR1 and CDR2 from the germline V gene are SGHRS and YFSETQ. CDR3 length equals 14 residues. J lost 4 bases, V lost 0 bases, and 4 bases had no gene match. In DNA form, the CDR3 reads TGCGCCAGCAGCTTGGGGCTAGCGGATTACGAGCAGTACTTC. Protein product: CASSLGLADYEQYF.

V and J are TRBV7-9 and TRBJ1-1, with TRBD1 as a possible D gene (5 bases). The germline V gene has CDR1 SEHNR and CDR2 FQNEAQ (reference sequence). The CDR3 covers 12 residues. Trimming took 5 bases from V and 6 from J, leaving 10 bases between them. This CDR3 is CASSQSGAEAFF. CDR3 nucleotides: TGTGCCAGCAGCCAATCGGGGGCTGAAGCTTTCTTT.

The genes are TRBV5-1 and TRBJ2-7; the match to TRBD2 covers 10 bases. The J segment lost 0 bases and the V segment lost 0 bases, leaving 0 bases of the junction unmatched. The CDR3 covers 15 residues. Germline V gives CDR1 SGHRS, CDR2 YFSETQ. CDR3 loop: CASSLASGSSYEQYF. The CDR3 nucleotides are TGCGCCAGCAGCTTGGCTAGCGGGAGCTCCTACGAGCAGTACTTC.

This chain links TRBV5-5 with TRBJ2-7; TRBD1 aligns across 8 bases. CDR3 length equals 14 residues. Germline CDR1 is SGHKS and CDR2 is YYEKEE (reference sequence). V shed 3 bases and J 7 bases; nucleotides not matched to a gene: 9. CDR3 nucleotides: TGTGCCAGCAGCTGGGCGACAGGGGCGGTGGAGCAGTACTTC. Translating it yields CASSWATGAVEQYF.

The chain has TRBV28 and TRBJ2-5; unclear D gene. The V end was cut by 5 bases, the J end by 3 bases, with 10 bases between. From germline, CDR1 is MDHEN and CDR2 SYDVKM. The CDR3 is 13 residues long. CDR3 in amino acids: CASSPTNEETQYF. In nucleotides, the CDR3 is TGTGCCAGCAGTCCAACTAACGAAGAGACCCAGTACTTC.

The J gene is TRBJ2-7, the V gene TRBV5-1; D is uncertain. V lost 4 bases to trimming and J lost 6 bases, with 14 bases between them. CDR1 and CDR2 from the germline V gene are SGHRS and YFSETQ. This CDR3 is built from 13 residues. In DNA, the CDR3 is TGCGCCAGCAGCCCTCCCGAATCTGGCGAGCAGTACTTC. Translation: CASSPPESGEQYF.

The CDR3 loop is CASSLAGEVYNEQFF. CDR3 bases: TGTGCCAGCAGTTTAGCGGGAGAGGTCTACAATGAGCAGTTCTTC. V is TRBV27 and J is TRBJ2-1; TRBD2 matches at 7 bases. The CDR3 has 15 amino acids. V lost 2 bases and J lost 3; bases outside the gene matches: 4. CDR1 and CDR2 from the germline V gene are MNHEY and SMNVEV (reference sequence).

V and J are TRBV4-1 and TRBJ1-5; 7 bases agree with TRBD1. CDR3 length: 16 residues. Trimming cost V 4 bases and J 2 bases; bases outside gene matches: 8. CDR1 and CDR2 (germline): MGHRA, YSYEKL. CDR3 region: CASSPIARGRNQPQHF. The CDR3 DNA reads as TGCGCCAGCAGCCCAATAGCGAGGGGGCGCAATCAGCCCCAGCATTTT.